This T cell receptor (beta chain) came from a study of beta chain features in type 1 diabetes. Regarding the study as a whole: Among all four CD4+ subsets, Type 1 diabetes patients had TCRB CDR3s that were moderately but significantly shorter. At VDJ recombination sites, type 1 diabetes patients had fewer insertions and more deleted nucleotides.

This clone was seen a handful of times. Antigen specificity is unknown. The entirety of the isolated RNA underwent reverse transcription, so expressed TCRB transcripts were sequenced. The repertoire was sequenced with immunoSEQ multiplex PCR; TCRdb's copy has only in-frame clones and lacks some. This table has 630,000 or so clones, 11% to 15% appearing once. Germline assignment: CDR1 SGHTA and CDR2 FQGNSA. Trimming removed 5 bases at V and 1 base at J, with 11 bases between. There are 15 residues in the CDR3. The sample was naive CD4+ T cells from blood. The chain is built from TRBV7-2 and TRBJ2-2; a weak D match, TRBD2 (6 bases). This sequence originates from a man aged 18 to 35 with type 1 diabetes. CDR3 in DNA: TGTGCCAGCAGCCCTTGGGGGGAGAACACCGGGGAGCTGTTTTTT. Amino acid sequence: CASSPWGENTGELFF.